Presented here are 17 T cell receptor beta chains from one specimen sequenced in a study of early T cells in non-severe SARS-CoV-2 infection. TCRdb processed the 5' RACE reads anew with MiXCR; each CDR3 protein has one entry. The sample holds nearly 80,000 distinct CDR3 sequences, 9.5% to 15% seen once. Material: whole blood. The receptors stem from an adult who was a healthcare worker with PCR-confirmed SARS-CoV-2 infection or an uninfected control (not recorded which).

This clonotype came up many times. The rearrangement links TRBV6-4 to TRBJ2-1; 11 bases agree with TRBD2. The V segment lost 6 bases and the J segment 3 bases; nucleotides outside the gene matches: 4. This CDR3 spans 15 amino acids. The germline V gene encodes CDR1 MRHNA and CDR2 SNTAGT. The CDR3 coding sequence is TGTGCCAGCAGCCCCCTAGCGGGAGGCTACAATGAGCAGTTCTTC. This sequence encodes CASSPLAGGYNEQFF.

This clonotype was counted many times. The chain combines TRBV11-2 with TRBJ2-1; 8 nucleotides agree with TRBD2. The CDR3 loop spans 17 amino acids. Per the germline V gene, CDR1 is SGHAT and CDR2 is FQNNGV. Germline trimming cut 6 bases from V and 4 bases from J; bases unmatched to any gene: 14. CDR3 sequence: CASRRWTSQIPYNEQFF. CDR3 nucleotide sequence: TGTGCCAGCAGAAGATGGACTAGCCAGATTCCTTACAATGAGCAGTTCTTC. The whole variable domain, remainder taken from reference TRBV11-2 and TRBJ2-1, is EAGVAQSPRYKIIEKRQSVAFWCNPISGHATLYWYQQILGQGPKLLIQFQNNGVVDDSQLPKDRFSAERLKGVDSTLKIQPAKLEDSAVYLCASRRWTSQIPYNEQFFGPGTRLTVL.

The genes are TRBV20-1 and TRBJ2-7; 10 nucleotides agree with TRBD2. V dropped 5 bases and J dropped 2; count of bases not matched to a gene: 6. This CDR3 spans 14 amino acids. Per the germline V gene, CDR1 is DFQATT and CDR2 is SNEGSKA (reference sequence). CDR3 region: CSAFGLAETYEQYF. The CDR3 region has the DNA TGCAGTGCTTTTGGACTAGCGGAGACCTACGAGCAGTACTTC.

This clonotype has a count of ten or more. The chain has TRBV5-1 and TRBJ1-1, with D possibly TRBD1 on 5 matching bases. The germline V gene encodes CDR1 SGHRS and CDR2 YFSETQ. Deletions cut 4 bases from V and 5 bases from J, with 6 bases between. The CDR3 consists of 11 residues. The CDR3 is CASSGGTEAFF. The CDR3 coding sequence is TGCGCCAGCAGCGGGGGAACTGAAGCTTTCTTT.

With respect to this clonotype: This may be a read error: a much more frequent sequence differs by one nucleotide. The CDR3 nucleotides are TGTGCCAACAGTTTCAGGGGAAAAGAAGCTTTCTTT. Translated, it gives CANSFRGKEAFF. The chain uses TRBV27 and TRBJ1-1, with D perhaps matching TRBD1 (6 bases). The CDR3 has 12 amino acids. CDR1 MNHEY and CDR2 SMNVEV come from the germline V gene (reference sequence).

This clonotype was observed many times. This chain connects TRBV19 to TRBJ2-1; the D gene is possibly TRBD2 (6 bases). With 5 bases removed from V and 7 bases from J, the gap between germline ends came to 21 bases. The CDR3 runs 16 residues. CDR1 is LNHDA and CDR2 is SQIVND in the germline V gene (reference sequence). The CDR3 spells CASSPRPSVFLNEQFF. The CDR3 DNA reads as TGTGCCAGTAGTCCCAGGCCTAGCGTGTTTTTGAATGAGCAGTTCTTC.

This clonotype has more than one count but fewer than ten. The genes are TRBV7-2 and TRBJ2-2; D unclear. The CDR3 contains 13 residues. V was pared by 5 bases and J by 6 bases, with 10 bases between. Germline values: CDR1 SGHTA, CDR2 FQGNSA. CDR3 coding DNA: TGTGCCAGCAGCCCCATAGGTCCCGGGGAGCTGTTTTTT. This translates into CASSPIGPGELFF.

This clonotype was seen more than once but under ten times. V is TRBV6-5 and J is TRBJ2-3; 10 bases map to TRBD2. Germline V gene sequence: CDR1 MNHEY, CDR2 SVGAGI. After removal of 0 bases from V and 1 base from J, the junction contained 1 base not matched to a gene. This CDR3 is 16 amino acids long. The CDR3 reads CASSYSLAGGTDTQYF. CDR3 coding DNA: TGTGCCAGCAGTTACTCGCTAGCGGGGGGCACAGATACGCAGTATTTT.

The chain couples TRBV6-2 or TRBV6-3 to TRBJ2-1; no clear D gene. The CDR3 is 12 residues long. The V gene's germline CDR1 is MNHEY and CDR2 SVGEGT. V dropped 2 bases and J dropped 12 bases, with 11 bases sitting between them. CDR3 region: CASSYARNMQFF. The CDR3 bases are TGTGCCAGCAGTTACGCGCGGAATATGCAGTTCTTC.

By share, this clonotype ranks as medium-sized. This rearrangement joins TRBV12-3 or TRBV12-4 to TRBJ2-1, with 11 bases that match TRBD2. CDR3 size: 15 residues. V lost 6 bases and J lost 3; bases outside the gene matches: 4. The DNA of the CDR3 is TGTGCCAGCAGGCCGCTAGCGGGGGGCTACAATGAGCAGTTCTTC. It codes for CASRPLAGGYNEQFF.

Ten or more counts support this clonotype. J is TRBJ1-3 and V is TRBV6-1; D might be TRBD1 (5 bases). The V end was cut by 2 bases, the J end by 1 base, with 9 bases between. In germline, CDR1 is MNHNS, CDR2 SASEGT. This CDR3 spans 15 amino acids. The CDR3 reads CASSEQEGSGNTIYF. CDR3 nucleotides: TGTGCCAGCAGTGAACAGGAGGGGTCTGGAAACACCATATATTTT.

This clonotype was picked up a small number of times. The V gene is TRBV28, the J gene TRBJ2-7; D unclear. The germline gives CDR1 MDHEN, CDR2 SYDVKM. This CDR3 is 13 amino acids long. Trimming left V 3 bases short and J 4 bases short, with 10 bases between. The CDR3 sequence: CASSLGAAYEQYF. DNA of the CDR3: TGTGCCAGCAGTTTGGGCGCGGCTTACGAGCAGTACTTC.

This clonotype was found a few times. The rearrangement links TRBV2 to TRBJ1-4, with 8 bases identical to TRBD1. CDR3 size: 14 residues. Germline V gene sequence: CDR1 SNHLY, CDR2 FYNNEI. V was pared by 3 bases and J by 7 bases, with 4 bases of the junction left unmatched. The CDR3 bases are TGTGCCAGCAGTGATCGGACAGGGCGTGAAAAACTGTTTTTT. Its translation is CASSDRTGREKLFF.

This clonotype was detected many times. Here the CDR3 reads CSAVGPGTDTQYF. Here the CDR3 DNA reads TGCAGTGCTGTGGGTCCCGGCACAGATACGCAGTATTTT. The chain joins TRBV20-1 to TRBJ2-3, with D unclear. Trimming took 5 bases from V and 1 from J, leaving 10 bases between them. This CDR3 has 13 residues. Germline lookup yields CDR1 DFQATT and CDR2 SNEGSKA (reference sequence).

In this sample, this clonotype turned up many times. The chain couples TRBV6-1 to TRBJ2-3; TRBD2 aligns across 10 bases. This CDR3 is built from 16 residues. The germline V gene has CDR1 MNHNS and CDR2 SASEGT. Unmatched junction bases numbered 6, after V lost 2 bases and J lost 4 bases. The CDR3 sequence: CASSETSGGGADTQYF. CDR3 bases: TGTGCCAGCAGTGAAACGAGCGGGGGGGGCGCAGATACGCAGTATTTT.

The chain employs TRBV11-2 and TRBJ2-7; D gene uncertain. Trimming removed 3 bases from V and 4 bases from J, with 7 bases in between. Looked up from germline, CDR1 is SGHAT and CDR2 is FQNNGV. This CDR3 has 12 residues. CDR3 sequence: CASSFGSYEQYF. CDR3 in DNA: TGTGCCAGCAGCTTTGGGTCGTACGAGCAGTACTTC.

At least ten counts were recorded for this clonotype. In DNA, the CDR3 is TGCGCCAGCAGCCAAGATCAGGGGTTGGGTTCACCCCTCCACTTT. Its protein product is CASSQDQGLGSPLHF. This rearrangement joins TRBV4-3 to TRBJ1-6; weak D call: TRBD1 (6 bases). The CDR3 extends over 15 amino acids. V was trimmed by 0 bases and J by 9 bases, leaving 12 bases between them. Per the germline V gene, CDR1 is LGHNA and CDR2 is YSLEER.